The TCR beta chain described here comes from a study of cytomegalovirus exposure and HLA in healthy donors listed by TCRdb under 2017. With regard to the full study: A later analysis indicated that the roughly 120 validation repertoires were generated on the platform also employed for the approximately 700 repertoires of the first cohort. The aim of the study was to test whether cataloging public T cell receptors could identify signatures of past pathogen exposure. To predict cytomegalovirus infection status, the study combined high-throughput TCR immunosequencing, statistical association of individual TCRs with disease status, and machine learning. Besides the first cohort of approximately 710 subjects, a separate validation cohort made up of over 95 different subjects was used.

In regard to this clone: Its antigen specificity is not known. Base qualities are missing; no much larger clone stands one base away.

A distance of 13 bases separates the germline ends of V and J, which lose 4 bases and 7 bases respectively. CDR1 is given as LNHDA and CDR2 as SQIVND, both from the germline V gene (reference sequence). The CDR3 sequence holds 13 residues, the cysteine and phenylalanine included. Left in the record is the CDR3 DNA by itself, 39 bases read in frame from the first base. Donors formed part of the validation cohort, which comprised about 120 subjects and was distinct from the first cohort of under 750 subjects. The library was generated by the immunoSEQ multiplex PCR assay. Per the authors' processing: A statistical classification framework was developed to diagnose cytomegalovirus status using the catalog of TCR beta chain sequences. This immuneACCESS table, as held by TCRdb, lists in-frame sequences with V and J called but not all clones. Of the missing ones, under half trace to an unresolved V gene in checked studies; the others have no known cause. That table furnishes V, J and clone size, whereas the DNA furnished D and trimming. The sample table holds 90,000 to 150,000 clones, of which roughly 84% were seen once. The ten largest clonotypes hold under 2.5% of the sample.

Points the paper makes about the study in general: Cytomegalovirus status was reported to be diagnosed by the classifier with high specificity and sensitivity in both the original and validation cohorts. A total of some 180 TCR beta chains were listed by the study as associated with cytomegalovirus. A few of the identified cytomegalovirus-associated TCR beta chains were confirmed in vitro to be specific for cytomegalovirus antigens. Across donors, most TCR sequences were observed very rarely, whereas some public TCRs were present in many individuals. A later analysis lacked HLA typing for the validation cohort, so it scored co-occurrence in that cohort across all 120 repertoires. It was suggested by the authors that the approach could potentially be generalized to other disease states and immunological phenotypes. Subsequent analysis determined that TCRs grouped into clusters in the first cohort also showed a tendency toward co-occurrence across the roughly 130 validation repertoires, and 94% of cluster scores exceeded 0.

The TCR sequence derives from a woman in her 30s in good health and CMV-seronegative. The chain was built from TRBV19 and TRBJ1-1, and the D gene may be TRBD1, 6 bases matching. Material for sequencing was PBMCs. In nucleotides, the sequence is TGTGCCAGTAGTAAGTCGACAGGCATTGAAGCTTTCTTT. Translated, it reads CASSKSTGIEAFF. Here the CDR3 is joined to the reference TRBV19 and TRBJ1-1 genes, and the full variable domain is: DGGITQSPKYLFRKEGQNVTLSCEQNLNHDAMYWYRQDPGQGLRLIYYSQIVNDFQKGDIAEGYSVSREKKESFPLTVTSAQKNPTAFYLCASSKSTGIEAFFGQGTRLTVV.